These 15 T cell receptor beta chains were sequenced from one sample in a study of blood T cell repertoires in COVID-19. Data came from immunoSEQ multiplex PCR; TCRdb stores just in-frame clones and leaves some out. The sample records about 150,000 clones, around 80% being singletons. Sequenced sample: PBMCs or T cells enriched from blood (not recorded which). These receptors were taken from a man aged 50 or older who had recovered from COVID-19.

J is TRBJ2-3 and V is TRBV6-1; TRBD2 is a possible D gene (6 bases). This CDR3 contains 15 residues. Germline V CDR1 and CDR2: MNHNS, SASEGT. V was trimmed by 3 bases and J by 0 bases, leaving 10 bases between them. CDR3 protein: CASSEAGPSTDTQYF. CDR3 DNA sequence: TGTGCCAGCAGTGAGGCGGGGCCTAGCACAGATACGCAGTATTTT.

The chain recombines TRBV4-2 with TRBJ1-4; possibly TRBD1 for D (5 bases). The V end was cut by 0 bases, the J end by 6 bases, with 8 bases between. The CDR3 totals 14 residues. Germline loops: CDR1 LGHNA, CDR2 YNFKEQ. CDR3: CASSQDAGYEKLFF. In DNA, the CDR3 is TGTGCCAGCAGCCAAGATGCAGGGTATGAAAAACTGTTTTTT.

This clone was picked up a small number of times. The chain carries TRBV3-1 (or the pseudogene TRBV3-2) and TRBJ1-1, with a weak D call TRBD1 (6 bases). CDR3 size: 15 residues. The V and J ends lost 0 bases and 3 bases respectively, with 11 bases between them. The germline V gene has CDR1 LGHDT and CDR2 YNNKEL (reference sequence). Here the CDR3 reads CASSQEGTSDTEAFF. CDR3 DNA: TGTGCCAGCAGCCAAGAGGGGACATCAGACACTGAAGCTTTCTTT.

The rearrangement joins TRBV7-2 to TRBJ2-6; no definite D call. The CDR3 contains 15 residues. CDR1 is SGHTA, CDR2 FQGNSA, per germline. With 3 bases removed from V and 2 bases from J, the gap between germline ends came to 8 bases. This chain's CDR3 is CASSFTVTGANVLTF. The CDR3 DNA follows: TGTGCCAGCAGCTTCACGGTAACTGGGGCCAACGTCCTGACTTTC.

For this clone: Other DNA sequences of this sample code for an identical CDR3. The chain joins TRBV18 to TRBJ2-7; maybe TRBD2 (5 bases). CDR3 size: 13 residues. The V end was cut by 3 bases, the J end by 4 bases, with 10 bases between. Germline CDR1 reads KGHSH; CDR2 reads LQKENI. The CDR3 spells CASSPPGGYEQYF. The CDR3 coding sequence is TGTGCCAGCTCACCTCCCGGAGGTTACGAGCAGTACTTC.

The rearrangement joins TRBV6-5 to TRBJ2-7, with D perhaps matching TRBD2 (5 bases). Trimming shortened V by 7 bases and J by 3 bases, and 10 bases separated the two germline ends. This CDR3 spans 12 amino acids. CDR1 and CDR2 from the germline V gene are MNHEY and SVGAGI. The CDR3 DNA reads TGTGCCAGCACCGACTACCGCTACGAGCAGTACTTC. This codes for CASTDYRYEQYF.

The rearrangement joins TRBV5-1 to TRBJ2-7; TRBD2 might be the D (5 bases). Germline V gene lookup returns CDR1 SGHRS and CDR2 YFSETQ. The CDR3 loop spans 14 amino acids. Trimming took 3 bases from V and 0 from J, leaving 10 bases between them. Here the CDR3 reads CASSSAGGSYEQYF. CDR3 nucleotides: TGCGCCAGCAGCTCCGCGGGCGGCTCCTACGAGCAGTACTTC. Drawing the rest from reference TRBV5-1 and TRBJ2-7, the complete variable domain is KAGVTQTPRYLIKTRGQQVTLSCSPISGHRSVSWYQQTPGQGLQFLFEYFSETQRNKGNFPGRFSGRQFSNSRSEMNVSTLELGDSALYLCASSSAGGSYEQYFGPGTRLTVT.

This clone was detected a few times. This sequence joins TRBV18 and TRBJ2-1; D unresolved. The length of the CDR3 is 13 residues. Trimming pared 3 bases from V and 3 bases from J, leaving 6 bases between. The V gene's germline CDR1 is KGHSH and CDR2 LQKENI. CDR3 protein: CASSPGNYNEQFF. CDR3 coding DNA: TGTGCCAGCTCACCGGGCAACTACAATGAGCAGTTCTTC.

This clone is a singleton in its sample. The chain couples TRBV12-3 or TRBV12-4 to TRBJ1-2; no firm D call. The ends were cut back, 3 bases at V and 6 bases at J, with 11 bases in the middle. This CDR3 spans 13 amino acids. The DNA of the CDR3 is TGTGCCAGCAGTTTTGCGACCGGGGATGGCTACACCTTC. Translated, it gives CASSFATGDGYTF.

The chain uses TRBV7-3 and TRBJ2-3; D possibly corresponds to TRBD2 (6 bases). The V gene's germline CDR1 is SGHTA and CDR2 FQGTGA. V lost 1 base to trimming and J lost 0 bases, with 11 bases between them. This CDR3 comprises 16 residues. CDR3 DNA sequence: TGTGCCAGCAGCTTAAGAGACGGGACTAGCACAGATACGCAGTATTTT. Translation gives CASSLRDGTSTDTQYF.

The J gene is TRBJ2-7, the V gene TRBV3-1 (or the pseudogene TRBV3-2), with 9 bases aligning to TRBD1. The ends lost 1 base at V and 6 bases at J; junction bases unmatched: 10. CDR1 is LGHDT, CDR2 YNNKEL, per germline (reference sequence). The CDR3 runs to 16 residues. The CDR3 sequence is CASSQGYGTGNSEQYF. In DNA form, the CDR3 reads TGTGCCAGCAGCCAAGGTTATGGGACAGGGAATTCCGAGCAGTACTTC.

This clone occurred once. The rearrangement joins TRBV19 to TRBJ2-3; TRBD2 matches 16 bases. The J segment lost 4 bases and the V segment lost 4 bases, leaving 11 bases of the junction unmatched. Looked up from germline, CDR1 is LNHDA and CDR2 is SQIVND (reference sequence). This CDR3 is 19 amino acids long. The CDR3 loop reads CASSTPPGLAGGPSDTQYF. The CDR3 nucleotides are TGTGCCAGTAGTACCCCACCGGGACTAGCGGGGGGGCCATCAGATACGCAGTATTTT.

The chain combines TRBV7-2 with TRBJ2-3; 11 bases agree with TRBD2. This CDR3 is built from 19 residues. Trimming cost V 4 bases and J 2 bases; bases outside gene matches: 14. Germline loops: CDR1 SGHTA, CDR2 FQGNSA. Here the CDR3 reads CASSSTLAGGYQLTDTQYF. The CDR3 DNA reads TGTGCCAGCAGCTCCACTCTAGCGGGGGGTTACCAACTCACAGATACGCAGTATTTT.

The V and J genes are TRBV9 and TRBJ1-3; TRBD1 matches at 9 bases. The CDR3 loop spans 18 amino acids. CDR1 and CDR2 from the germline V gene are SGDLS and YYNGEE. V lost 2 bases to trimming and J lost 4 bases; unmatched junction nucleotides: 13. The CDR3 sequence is CASSVGSGGQGAGNTIYF. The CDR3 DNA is TGTGCCAGCAGCGTGGGCTCGGGGGGACAGGGTGCGGGAAACACCATATATTTT.

CDR3 sequence (DNA): TGTGCCAGCACCCGACAGGGGCCTGAGACCCAGTACTTC. Protein product: CASTRQGPETQYF. This chain connects TRBV7-9 to TRBJ2-5, with 8 bases that match TRBD1. Looked up from germline, CDR1 is SEHNR and CDR2 is FQNEAQ (reference sequence). The CDR3 is 13 amino acids. Trimming removed 7 bases from V and 5 bases from J; junction bases left unmatched: 6. Using reference TRBV7-9 and TRBJ2-5 for the parts outside the CDR3, the full variable domain is DTGVSQNPRHKITKRGQNVTFRCDPISEHNRLYWYRQTLGQGPEFLTYFQNEAQLEKSRLLSDRFSAERPKGSFSTLEIQRTEQGDSAMYLCASTRQGPETQYFGPGTRLLVL.